This entry describes one TCR beta chain. Its specificity is not known. The sample comes from a study of T cell responses to AZD1222 COVID-19 vaccine. The study, taken as a whole, reports: Dominant CD4 TCR responses targeted spike regions 160-218 and 743-854. Every sample of the repertoires postdated the peak T cell response.

Assay used: immunoSEQ multiplex PCR; TCRdb lists only in-frame clones, some missing. The sample has about 61,000 clones; 81% are singletons. This CDR3 has 17 residues. Germline lookup yields CDR1 SGHRS and CDR2 YFSETQ. V was clipped by 6 bases and J by 1 base, with 20 bases between them. The sequence derives from an adult who received the AZD1222 COVID-19 vaccine. Source: peripheral blood, taken 28 days after the second AZD1222 dose. The genes are TRBV5-1 and TRBJ1-5; no definite D call. The CDR3 is CASTRTLEDLSNQPQHF. CDR3 bases: TGCGCCAGCACCAGGACGCTTGAGGACCTAAGCAATCAGCCCCAGCATTTT.